Listed below are T cell receptor beta chains from one sample, sequenced in a study of cytomegalovirus exposure and HLA in healthy donors. The method was immunoSEQ multiplex PCR; TCRdb's version includes in-frame clones alone and lacks a portion of them. The sample lists around 130,000 clones; more than 60% were seen once. The specimen was PBMCs. The receptor set was obtained from a woman aged 40 to 50 in good health and CMV-seropositive. CDR3s include the opening cysteine and the closing phenylalanine or tryptophan. A D gene is named only where the DNA matches it firmly. The listing skips clone size in some rows; elsewhere it reads once, few, many or a size class.

J: TRBJ2-5
D: TRBD2
size: NA
V: TRBV4-2
CDR3: CASSPYLDVSGGVQETQYF
DNA: TGTGCCAGCAGCCCCTACCTCGACGTTAGCGGGGGGGTCCAAGAGACCCAGTACTTC

J: TRBJ2-5
D: NA
size: NA
V: TRBV28
CDR3: CASSLGGKETQYF
DNA: TGTGCCAGCAGTTTAGGAGGGAAAGAGACCCAGTACTTC

J: TRBJ1-4
D: TRBD1
size: few
V: TRBV2
CDR3: CASSGTGTANEKLFF
DNA: TGTGCCAGCAGTGGGACCGGGACAGCGAATGAAAAACTGTTTTTT

J: TRBJ2-6
D: NA
size: NA
V: TRBV19
CDR3: CASSPQVSSGANVLTF
DNA: TGTGCCAGTAGTCCACAGGTTTCCTCTGGGGCCAACGTCCTGACTTTC

J: TRBJ2-7
D: TRBD1
size: NA
V: TRBV9
CDR3: CASSPPGTGNYEQYF
DNA: TGTGCCAGCAGCCCTCCCGGGACAGGGAACTACGAGCAGTACTTC

J: TRBJ2-5
D: TRBD2
size: NA
V: TRBV28
CDR3: CASSGGGPGETQYF
DNA: TGTGCCAGCAGTGGGGGAGGGCCGGGAGAGACCCAGTACTTC

J: TRBJ2-1
D: TRBD2
size: NA
V: TRBV7-2
CDR3: CASSPRTSGDYNEQFF
DNA: TGTGCCAGCAGCCCCCGGACTAGCGGGGACTACAATGAGCAGTTCTTC

J: TRBJ1-2
D: NA
size: NA
V: TRBV5-1
CDR3: CASSLDGSRAPYYGYTF
DNA: TGCGCCAGCAGCTTGGATGGGAGTCGCGCCCCGTACTATGGCTACACCTTC

J: TRBJ1-2
D: TRBD1
size: few
V: TRBV5-1
CDR3: CASSSDGTALDDYGYTF
DNA: TGCGCCAGCAGCTCCGACGGGACAGCCCTAGATGACTATGGCTACACCTTC

J: TRBJ1-6
D: TRBD1
size: NA
V: TRBV6-1
CDR3: CASSTGLNSPLHF
DNA: TGTGCCAGCTCGACAGGGCTGAATTCACCCCTCCACTTT

J: TRBJ2-1
D: TRBD2
size: NA
V: TRBV7-9
CDR3: CASSPGTSHEQFF
DNA: TGTGCCAGCAGCCCCGGGACTAGCCATGAGCAGTTCTTC

J: TRBJ2-3
D: TRBD1
size: NA
V: TRBV28
CDR3: CASSLVLGGLGTDTQYF
DNA: TGTGCCAGCAGTCTAGTATTAGGGGGCTTGGGCACAGATACGCAGTATTTT

J: TRBJ2-1
D: TRBD2
size: NA
V: TRBV10-3
CDR3: CAIRIGTSGLGQFF
DNA: TGTGCCATCAGAATAGGGACTAGCGGATTAGGGCAGTTCTTC

J: TRBJ1-1
D: NA
size: NA
V: TRBV2
CDR3: CASDGIGQGLSTEAFF
DNA: TGTGCCAGCGACGGTATAGGGCAGGGGTTAAGCACTGAAGCTTTCTTT

J: TRBJ2-3
D: TRBD1
size: NA
V: TRBV10-3
CDR3: CAINSQGADTQYF
DNA: TGTGCCATCAATTCACAGGGGGCAGATACGCAGTATTTT

J: TRBJ2-1
D: NA
size: NA
V: TRBV30
CDR3: CAWQPRRGLFGNEQFF
DNA: TGTGCCTGGCAACCCCGGCGGGGGCTCTTCGGCAATGAGCAGTTCTTC